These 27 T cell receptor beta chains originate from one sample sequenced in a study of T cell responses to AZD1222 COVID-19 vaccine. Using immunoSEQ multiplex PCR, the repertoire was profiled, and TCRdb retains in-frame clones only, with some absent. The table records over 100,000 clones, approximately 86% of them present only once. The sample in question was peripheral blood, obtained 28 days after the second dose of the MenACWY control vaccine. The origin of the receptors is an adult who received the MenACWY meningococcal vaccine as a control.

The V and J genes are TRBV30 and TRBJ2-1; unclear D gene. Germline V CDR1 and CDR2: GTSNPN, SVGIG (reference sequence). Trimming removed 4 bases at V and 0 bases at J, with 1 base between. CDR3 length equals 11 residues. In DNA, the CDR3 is TGTGCCTGGAACTCCTACAATGAGCAGTTCTTC. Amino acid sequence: CAWNSYNEQFF.

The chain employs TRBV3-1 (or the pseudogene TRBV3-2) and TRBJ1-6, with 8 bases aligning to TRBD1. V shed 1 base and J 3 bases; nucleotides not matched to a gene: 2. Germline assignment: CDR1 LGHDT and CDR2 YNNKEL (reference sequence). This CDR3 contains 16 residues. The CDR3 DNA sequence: TGTGCCAGCAGCCAAGCCGACAGGGGCTATAATTCACCCCTCCACTTT. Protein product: CASSQADRGYNSPLHF.

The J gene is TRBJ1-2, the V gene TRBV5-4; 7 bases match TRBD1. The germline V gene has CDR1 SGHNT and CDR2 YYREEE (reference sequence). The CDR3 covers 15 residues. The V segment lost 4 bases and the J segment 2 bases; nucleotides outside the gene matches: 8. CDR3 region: CASSPAGTANYGYTF. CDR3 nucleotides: TGTGCCAGCAGCCCCGCCGGGACAGCCAACTATGGCTACACCTTC.

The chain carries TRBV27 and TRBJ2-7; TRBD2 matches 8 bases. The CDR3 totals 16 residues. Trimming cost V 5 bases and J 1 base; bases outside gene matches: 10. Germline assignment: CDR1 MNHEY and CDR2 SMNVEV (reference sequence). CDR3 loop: CASSRYPASGSYEQYF. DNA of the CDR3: TGTGCCAGCAGTCGCTACCCGGCTAGCGGGTCCTACGAGCAGTACTTC.

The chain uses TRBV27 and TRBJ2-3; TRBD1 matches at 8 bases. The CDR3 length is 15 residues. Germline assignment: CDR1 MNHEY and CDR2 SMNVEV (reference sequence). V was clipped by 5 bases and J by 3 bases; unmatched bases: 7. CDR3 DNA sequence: TGTGCCAGCAGTCCAGCCGGGACAGGAACAGATACGCAGTATTTT. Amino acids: CASSPAGTGTDTQYF.

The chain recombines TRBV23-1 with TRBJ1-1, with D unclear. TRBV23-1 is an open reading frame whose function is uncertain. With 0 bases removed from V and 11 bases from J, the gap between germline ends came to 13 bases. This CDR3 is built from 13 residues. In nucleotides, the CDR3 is TGCGCCAGCAGTCAATCGGAGGGTTGGAGGGCTTTCTTT. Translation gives CASSQSEGWRAFF.

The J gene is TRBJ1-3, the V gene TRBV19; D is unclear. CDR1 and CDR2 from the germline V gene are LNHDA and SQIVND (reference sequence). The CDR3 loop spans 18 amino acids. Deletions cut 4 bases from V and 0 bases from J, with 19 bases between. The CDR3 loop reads CASSNPAVGRSSGNTIYF. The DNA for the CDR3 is TGTGCCAGTAGTAACCCTGCGGTAGGCAGGAGCTCTGGAAACACCATATATTTT.

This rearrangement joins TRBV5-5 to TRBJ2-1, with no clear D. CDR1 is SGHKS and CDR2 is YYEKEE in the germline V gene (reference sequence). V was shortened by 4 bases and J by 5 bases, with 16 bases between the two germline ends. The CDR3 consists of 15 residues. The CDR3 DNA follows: TGTGCCAGCAGCCGACGTAAGGGCGGCAACAATGAGCAGTTCTTC. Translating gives CASSRRKGGNNEQFF.

The DNA for the CDR3 is TGTGCCAGCAGTTCCTTTTTGACTAGCAGCCTCTACGAGCAGTACTTC. This encodes CASSSFLTSSLYEQYF. This chain uses TRBV28 with TRBJ2-7; 7 bases agree with TRBD2. V shed 4 bases, J shed 3 bases, and the junction held 12 bases outside the gene matches. The V gene's germline CDR1 is MDHEN and CDR2 SYDVKM. This CDR3 has 16 residues.

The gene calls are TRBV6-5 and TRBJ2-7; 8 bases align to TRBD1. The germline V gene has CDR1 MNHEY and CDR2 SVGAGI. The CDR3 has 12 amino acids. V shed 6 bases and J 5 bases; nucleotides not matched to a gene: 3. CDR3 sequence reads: CASSLTGDEQYF. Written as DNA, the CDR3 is TGTGCCAGCAGCTTGACAGGGGACGAGCAGTACTTC.

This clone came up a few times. CDR3 DNA: TGTGCCAGCAGCACGCATGGGGGGCTCGGCACTGAAGCTTTCTTT. Translated, it gives CASSTHGGLGTEAFF. The V gene is TRBV5-5, the J gene TRBJ1-1; tentative D call: TRBD1 (6 bases). Germline V gene sequence: CDR1 SGHKS, CDR2 YYEKEE (reference sequence). CDR3 length: 15 residues. Trimming pared 4 bases from V and 4 bases from J, leaving 17 bases between.

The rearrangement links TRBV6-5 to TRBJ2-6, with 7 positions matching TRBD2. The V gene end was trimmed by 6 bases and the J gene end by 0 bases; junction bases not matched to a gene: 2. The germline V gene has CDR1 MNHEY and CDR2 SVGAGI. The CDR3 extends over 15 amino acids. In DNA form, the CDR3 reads TGTGCCAGCAGCGGGGGGAGCTCTGGGGCCAACGTCCTGACTTTC. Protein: CASSGGSSGANVLTF.

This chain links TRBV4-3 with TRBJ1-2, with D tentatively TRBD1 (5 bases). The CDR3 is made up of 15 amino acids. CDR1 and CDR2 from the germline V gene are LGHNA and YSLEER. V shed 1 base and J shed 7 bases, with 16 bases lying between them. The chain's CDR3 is CASSQGRTLLGGYTF. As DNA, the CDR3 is TGCGCCAGCAGCCAAGGTCGGACACTCCTAGGTGGCTACACCTTC.

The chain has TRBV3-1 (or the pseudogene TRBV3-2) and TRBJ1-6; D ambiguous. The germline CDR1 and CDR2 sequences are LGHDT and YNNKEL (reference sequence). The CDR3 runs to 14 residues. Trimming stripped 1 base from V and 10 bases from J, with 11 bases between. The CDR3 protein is CASSQVGKGSPLHF. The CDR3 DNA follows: TGTGCCAGCAGCCAAGTAGGGAAGGGATCACCCCTCCACTTT.

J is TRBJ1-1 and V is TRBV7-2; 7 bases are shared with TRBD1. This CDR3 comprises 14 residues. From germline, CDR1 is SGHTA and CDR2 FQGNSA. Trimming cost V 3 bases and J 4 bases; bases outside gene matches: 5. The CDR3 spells CASSFYPGGTEAFF. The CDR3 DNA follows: TGTGCCAGCAGCTTTTATCCAGGGGGCACTGAAGCTTTCTTT.

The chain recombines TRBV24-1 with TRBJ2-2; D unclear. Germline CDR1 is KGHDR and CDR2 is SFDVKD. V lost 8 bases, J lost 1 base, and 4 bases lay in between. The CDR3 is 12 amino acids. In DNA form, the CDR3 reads TGTGCCACCAATCAGAACACCGGGGAGCTGTTTTTT. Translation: CATNQNTGELFF.

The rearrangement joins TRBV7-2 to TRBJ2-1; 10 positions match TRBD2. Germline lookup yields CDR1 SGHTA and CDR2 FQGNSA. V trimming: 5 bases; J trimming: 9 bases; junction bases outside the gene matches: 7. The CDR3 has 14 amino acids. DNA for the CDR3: TGTGCCAGCAGCCAGCGGGGGGGCCAAAGTGAGCAGTTCTTC. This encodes CASSQRGGQSEQFF.

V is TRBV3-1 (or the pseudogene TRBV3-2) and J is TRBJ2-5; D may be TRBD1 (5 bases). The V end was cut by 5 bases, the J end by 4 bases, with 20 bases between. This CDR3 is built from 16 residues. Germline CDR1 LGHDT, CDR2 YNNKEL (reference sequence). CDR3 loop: CASSDRTRKGSETQYF. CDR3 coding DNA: TGTGCCAGCAGCGACCGGACACGTAAAGGGTCAGAGACCCAGTACTTC.

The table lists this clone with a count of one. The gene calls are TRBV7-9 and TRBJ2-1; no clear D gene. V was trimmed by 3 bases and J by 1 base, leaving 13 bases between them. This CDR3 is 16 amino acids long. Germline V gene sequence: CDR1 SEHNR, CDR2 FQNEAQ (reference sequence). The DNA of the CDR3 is TGTGCCAGCAGCTTCCCTCAGGCTGAATCCTACAATGAGCAGTTCTTC. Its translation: CASSFPQAESYNEQFF.

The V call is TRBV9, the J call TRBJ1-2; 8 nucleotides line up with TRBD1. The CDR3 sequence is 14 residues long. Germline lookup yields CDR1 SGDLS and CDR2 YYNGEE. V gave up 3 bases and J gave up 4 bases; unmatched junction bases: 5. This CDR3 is CASSEGQGSYGYTF. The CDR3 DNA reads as TGTGCCAGCAGCGAAGGACAGGGTAGCTATGGCTACACCTTC.

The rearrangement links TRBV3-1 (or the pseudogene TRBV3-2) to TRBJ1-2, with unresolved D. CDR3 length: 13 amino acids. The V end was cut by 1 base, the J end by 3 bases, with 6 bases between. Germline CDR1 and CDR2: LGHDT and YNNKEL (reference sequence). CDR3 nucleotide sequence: TGTGCCAGCAGCCAAGGGGTGGACTATGGCTACACCTTC. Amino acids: CASSQGVDYGYTF.

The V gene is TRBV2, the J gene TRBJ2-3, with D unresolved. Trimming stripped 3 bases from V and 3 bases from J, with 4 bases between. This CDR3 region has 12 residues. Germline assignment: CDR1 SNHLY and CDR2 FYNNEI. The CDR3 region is CASSEGTDTQYF. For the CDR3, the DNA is TGTGCCAGCAGTGAGGGTACAGATACGCAGTATTTT.

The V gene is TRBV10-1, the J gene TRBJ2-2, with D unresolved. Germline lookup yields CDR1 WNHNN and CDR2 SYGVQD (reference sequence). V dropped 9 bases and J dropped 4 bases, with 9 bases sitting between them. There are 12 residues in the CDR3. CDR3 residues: CASGPGTGELFF. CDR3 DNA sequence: TGCGCCAGTGGCCCGGGCACCGGGGAGCTGTTTTTT.

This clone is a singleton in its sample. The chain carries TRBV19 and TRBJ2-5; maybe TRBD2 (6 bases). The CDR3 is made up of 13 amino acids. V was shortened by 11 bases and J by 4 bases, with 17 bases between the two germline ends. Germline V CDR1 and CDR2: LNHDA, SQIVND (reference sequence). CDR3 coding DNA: TGTGCCGCGAGTTGGAGGGTGGGAGAGACCCAGTACTTC. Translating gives CAASWRVGETQYF. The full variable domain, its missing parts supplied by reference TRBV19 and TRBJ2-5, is DGGITQSPKYLFRKEGQNVTLSCEQNLNHDAMYWYRQDPGQGLRLIYYSQIVNDFQKGDIAEGYSVSREKKESFPLTVTSAQKNPTAFYLCAASWRVGETQYFGPGTRLLVL.

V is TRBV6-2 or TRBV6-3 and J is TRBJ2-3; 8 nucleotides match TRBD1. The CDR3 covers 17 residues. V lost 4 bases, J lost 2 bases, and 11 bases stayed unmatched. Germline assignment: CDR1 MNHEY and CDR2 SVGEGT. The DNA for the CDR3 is TGTGCCAGCAGTTTTTGGCGTGGGACAGGCTACACAGATACGCAGTATTTT. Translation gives CASSFWRGTGYTDTQYF.

The CDR3 region has the DNA TGTGCCAGCAGCTTGGCCCGACAGGGGTATGGCTACACCTTC. Encoded protein: CASSLARQGYGYTF. The chain employs TRBV5-6 and TRBJ1-2; 8 nucleotides line up with TRBD1. J gave up 5 bases and V 0 bases, and 3 bases lay outside the gene matches. Germline CDR1 SGHDT, CDR2 YYEEEE. This CDR3 has 14 amino acids. The variable domain in full, with the rest retrieved from reference TRBV5-6 and TRBJ1-2, is DAGVTQSPTHLIKTRGQQVTLRCSPKSGHDTVSWYQQALGQGPQFIFQYYEEEERQRGNFPDRFSGHQFPNYSSELNVNALLLGDSALYLCASSLARQGYGYTFGSGTRLTVV.

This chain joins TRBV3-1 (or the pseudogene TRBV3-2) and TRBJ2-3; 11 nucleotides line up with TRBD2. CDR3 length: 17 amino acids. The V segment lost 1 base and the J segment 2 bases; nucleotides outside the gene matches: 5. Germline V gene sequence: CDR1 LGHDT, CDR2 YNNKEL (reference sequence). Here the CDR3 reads CASSQGKTSGNTDTQYF. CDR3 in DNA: TGTGCCAGCAGCCAAGGAAAGACTAGCGGGAACACAGATACGCAGTATTTT.